Shown below are 20 T cell receptor beta chains from a single sample sequenced in a study of cytomegalovirus exposure and HLA in healthy donors. The PCR contained 60 Vbeta and 13 Jbeta primers. The assay was immunoSEQ multiplex PCR, and TCRdb's table has in-frame clones only and misses some. The table lists tens of thousands of clones. Material: PBMCs. These receptors originate from a woman aged 55-69 years in good health and CMV-seropositive.

V and J are TRBV27 and TRBJ2-6; a possible D gene is TRBD1 (5 bases). The CDR3 spans 18 residues. Germline-derived CDR1 and CDR2 are MNHEY and SMNVEV (reference sequence). V was clipped by 2 bases and J by 0 bases, with 14 bases between them. The CDR3 nucleotides are TGTGCCAGCAGTTTAGTGGGGCCATCATTCTCTGGGGCCAACGTCCTGACTTTC. It specifies CASSLVGPSFSGANVLTF.

The rearrangement links TRBV6-1 to TRBJ1-2, with 8 bases identical to TRBD1. The CDR3 length is 18 residues. Germline CDR1 reads MNHNS; CDR2 reads SASEGT. V lost 1 base, J lost 4 bases, and 14 bases stayed unmatched. The DNA of the CDR3 is TGTGCCAGCAGTGAAGGCGGGGCAGGGGGCTACACGGGCTATGGCTACACCTTC. It is translated as CASSEGGAGGYTGYGYTF.

The chain joins TRBV5-6 to TRBJ2-7, with D maybe TRBD1 (6 bases). This CDR3 region has 15 residues. Germline CDR1 SGHDT, CDR2 YYEEEE. V dropped 2 bases and J dropped 7 bases, with 19 bases sitting between them. The CDR3 loop reads CASSFAERGTREQYF. CDR3 in DNA: TGTGCCAGCAGCTTTGCGGAAAGGGGGACCCGGGAGCAGTACTTC.

CDR3 nucleotide sequence: TGTGCCAGCAGCCCTCCCAGCGGGGGCTCCTACAATGAGCAGTTCTTC. As protein: CASSPPSGGSYNEQFF. This chain uses TRBV4-2 with TRBJ2-1, with 8 bases identical to TRBD2. The CDR3 loop spans 16 amino acids. V shed 4 bases and J 0 bases; nucleotides not matched to a gene: 5. Germline V CDR1 and CDR2: LGHNA, YNFKEQ.

The rearrangement joins TRBV2 to TRBJ1-4, with TRBD1 identical over 9 bases. The V and J ends lost 0 bases and 7 bases, in that order; junction bases with no gene match: 3. The CDR3 is made up of 15 amino acids. The germline gives CDR1 SNHLY, CDR2 FYNNEI. The CDR3 spells CASSEARTGVEKLFF. CDR3 bases: TGTGCCAGCAGTGAAGCGAGGACAGGGGTTGAAAAACTGTTTTTT.

The gene calls are TRBV15 and TRBJ1-2; TRBD1 aligns across 7 bases. Looked up from germline, CDR1 is LNHNV and CDR2 is YYDKDF (reference sequence). The CDR3 is 12 amino acids. The junction had 2 bases not matched to a gene; V was cut back by 9 bases and J by 1 base. The DNA for the CDR3 is TGTGCCACGGGACAGCTTAACTATGGCTACACCTTC. Amino acid sequence: CATGQLNYGYTF.

The V and J genes are TRBV11-2 and TRBJ2-2; 7 positions agree with TRBD2. This CDR3 has 13 residues. V lost 3 bases to trimming and J lost 5 bases; unmatched junction nucleotides: 0. Germline lookup yields CDR1 SGHAT and CDR2 FQNNGV. This chain's CDR3 is CASSFGGTGELFF. The CDR3 region has the DNA TGTGCCAGCAGCTTCGGGGGGACCGGGGAGCTGTTTTTT.

This chain uses TRBV28 with TRBJ1-1, with a tentative D call TRBD1 (6 bases). The germline V and J ends were trimmed by 2 bases and 3 bases, with 13 bases remaining between them. The CDR3 spans 15 residues. In germline, CDR1 is MDHEN, CDR2 SYDVKM. The CDR3 spells CASSLGRDTYTEAFF. In DNA, the CDR3 is TGTGCCAGCAGTTTAGGCCGGGACACCTACACTGAAGCTTTCTTT.

J is TRBJ1-5 and V is TRBV18, with a tentative D call TRBD1 (6 bases). Germline CDR1 is KGHSH and CDR2 is LQKENI. V lost 3 bases and J lost 2, with 14 bases in between. The CDR3 runs 16 residues. The CDR3 is CASSPGGARGNQPQHF. The CDR3 DNA is TGTGCCAGCTCACCTGGGGGGGCCCGTGGCAATCAGCCCCAGCATTTT.

The V gene is TRBV4-1, the J gene TRBJ1-2; D perhaps matches TRBD1 (5 bases). The CDR3 is 15 residues long. With 0 bases removed from V and 5 bases from J, the gap between germline ends came to 13 bases. Germline CDR1 and CDR2: MGHRA and YSYEKL. The CDR3 nucleotides read TGCGCCAGCAGCCAAGATGGGGAGGGGAGATATGGCTACACCTTC. Amino acids: CASSQDGEGRYGYTF.

DNA of the CDR3: TGTGCCAGCTCCCAGGGAACGGTCCGCCAAGAGACCCAGTACTTC. Translated, it gives CASSQGTVRQETQYF. This chain uses TRBV18 with TRBJ2-5; D is possibly TRBD1 (5 bases). Looked up from germline, CDR1 is KGHSH and CDR2 is LQKENI. This CDR3 is built from 15 residues. Trimming shortened V by 6 bases and J by 1 base, and 15 bases separated the two germline ends.

The chain recombines TRBV18 with TRBJ2-1; no reliable D call. This CDR3 is built from 13 residues. CDR1 and CDR2 from the germline V gene are KGHSH and LQKENI. The germline V and J ends were trimmed by 3 bases and 6 bases, with 9 bases remaining between them. The CDR3 coding sequence is TGTGCCAGCTCACCTTCGGTAAGCAATGAGCAGTTCTTC. It translates to CASSPSVSNEQFF.

Concerning this clone: A junction boundary mismatches the germline segment, possibly from a read error. This chain joins TRBV29-1 and TRBJ2-3; possible D gene TRBD2, 7 bases. The CDR3 loop spans 12 amino acids. The germline V gene has CDR1 SQVTM and CDR2 ANQGSEA. CDR3 DNA: TGCAGCGGGAGGGGGGGAACAGATAAGCAGTATTTT. Translated, it gives CSGRGGTDKQYF.

The rearrangement links TRBV4-2 to TRBJ2-7; 8 bases align to TRBD2. CDR1 and CDR2 (germline): LGHNA, YNFKEQ. V lost 1 base to trimming and J lost 2 bases; unmatched junction nucleotides: 1. This CDR3 has 14 residues. The CDR3 sequence is CASSQAGGAYEQYF. The CDR3 DNA follows: TGTGCCAGCAGCCAAGCCGGGGGGGCCTACGAGCAGTACTTC.

The chain has TRBV28 and TRBJ1-5, with unresolved D. The germline V and J ends were trimmed by 5 bases and 2 bases, with 10 bases remaining between them. Germline V gives CDR1 MDHEN, CDR2 SYDVKM. The CDR3 contains 14 residues. DNA of the CDR3: TGTGCCAGCAGTACTCCCATGGGCAATCAGCCCCAGCATTTT. Translation gives CASSTPMGNQPQHF.

The J gene is TRBJ2-7, the V gene TRBV27; 11 nucleotides match TRBD1. Per germline, CDR1 MNHEY and CDR2 SMNVEV (reference sequence). The CDR3 length is 17 residues. The trim removed 3 bases at V and 2 bases at J, leaving 9 bases unmatched. CDR3: CASSFLVPGQGAYEQYF. The DNA for the CDR3 is TGTGCCAGCAGTTTCCTGGTACCGGGACAGGGGGCCTACGAGCAGTACTTC.

This sequence joins TRBV27 and TRBJ1-2, with no clear D. The CDR3 sequence is 14 residues long. Trimming pared 2 bases from V and 5 bases from J, leaving 12 bases between. Germline V gene sequence: CDR1 MNHEY, CDR2 SMNVEV (reference sequence). CDR3 residues: CASSLAGTGYGYTF. CDR3 sequence (DNA): TGTGCCAGCAGTTTAGCGGGCACGGGTTATGGCTACACCTTC.

The chain couples TRBV29-1 to TRBJ2-7; D may be TRBD1 (5 bases). The V end was cut by 6 bases, the J end by 5 bases, with 17 bases between. CDR1 and CDR2 (germline): SQVTM, ANQGSEA. There are 13 residues in the CDR3. CDR3 sequence reads: CSVAPAGLNEQYF. CDR3 nucleotide sequence: TGCAGCGTAGCCCCTGCAGGGCTCAACGAGCAGTACTTC.

The chain recombines TRBV25-1 with TRBJ1-2; D is perhaps TRBD1 (5 bases). With 4 bases removed from V and 0 bases from J, the gap between germline ends came to 12 bases. Per germline, CDR1 MGHDK and CDR2 SYGVNS. This CDR3 has 15 residues. CDR3 DNA sequence: TGTGCCAGCAGTGGCCCGGGACTCGCTAACTATGGCTACACCTTC. Translation: CASSGPGLANYGYTF.

The rearrangement uses TRBV29-1 and TRBJ1-2; 10 nucleotides match TRBD1. With 6 bases clipped from V and 4 bases from J, the junction kept 8 bases outside the gene matches. CDR1 is SQVTM, CDR2 ANQGSEA, per germline. This CDR3 is built from 14 residues. CDR3 sequence (DNA): TGCAGCGTCATGACAGGGGGCAGTTCCTATGGCTACACCTTC. It codes for CSVMTGGSSYGYTF.